The subject of this entry is one TCR beta chain. In the authors' workflow: Reference gene primer amplification yielded estimated nucleated cell counts. Profiling relied on immunoSEQ multiplex PCR, and the TCRdb table lists in-frame clones only, not all of them. The V and J calls and clone size come from that table; D and trimming were worked out from the DNA. Of approximately 110,000 clones listed, around 66% were seen once; the top ten hold around 6.3%. This sample was taken from a study of blood T cell repertoires in COVID-19. Turning to the study itself: COVID-19 samples from acute and convalescent phases originated in the United States, Italy and Spain. Nucleic acid was either cDNA or gDNA, and it came from T cells, B-cell-depleted T cells, or PBMCs.

The receptor's source is a man older than 75 with acute or convalescent COVID-19. Material: peripheral blood.

CDR3 nucleotide sequence: TGCGCCAGCAGTCAGGACTCAAATACGCAGTATTTT. The encoded protein is CASSQDSNTQYF. The rearrangement joins TRBV5-1 to TRBJ2-3, with D perhaps matching TRBD2 (5 bases). Germline values: CDR1 SGHRS, CDR2 YFSETQ. V lost 5 bases and J lost 7, with 11 bases in between. The CDR3 is 12 amino acids.